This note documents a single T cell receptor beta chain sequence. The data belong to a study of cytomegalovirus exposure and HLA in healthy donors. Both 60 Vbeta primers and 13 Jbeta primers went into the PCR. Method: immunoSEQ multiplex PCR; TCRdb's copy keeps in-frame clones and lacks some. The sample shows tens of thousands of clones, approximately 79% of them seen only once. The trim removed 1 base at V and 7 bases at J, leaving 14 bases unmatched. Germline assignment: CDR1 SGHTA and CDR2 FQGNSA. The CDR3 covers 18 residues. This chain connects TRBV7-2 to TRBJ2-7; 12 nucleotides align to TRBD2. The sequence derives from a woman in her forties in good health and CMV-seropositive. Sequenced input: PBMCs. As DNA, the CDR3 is TGTGCCAGCAGCTTAGTTAGTTTGACTAGCGGGAGTTCATGGGAGCAGTACTTC. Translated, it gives CASSLVSLTSGSSWEQYF.